This T cell receptor beta chain comes out of a study of spatial heterogeneity in lung cancer. On the study more broadly: Counts of TCR transcripts in tumor regions tracked strongly with a T cell module score that came from matched bulk RNA-seq. Regarding the study as a whole: Nonsynonymous mutations, ubiquitous and regional, were tracked respectively by counts of ubiquitous and regional expanded TCRs. Tumors with more nonsynonymous mutations had more expanded intratumoral alpha and beta TCRs.

This clonotype was counted a single time. Its matching antigen is unknown. This beta chain lies outside the target of a library built for alpha chains; its clone size means little. This sample's time point: sample taken at primary tumor resection. Whole RNA obtained from tumor, nontumor lung or frozen PBMC underwent sequencing without sorting. Trimming took off 3 bases at V and 0 bases at J, with 9 bases between the two ends. This CDR3 has 14 amino acids. In germline, CDR1 is MNHNY, CDR2 SVGAGI (reference sequence). TCRdb called the 5' RACE reads again in MiXCR, with one record for every CDR3 protein. The sample lists 15,000 to 20,000 distinct CDR3 sequences; roughly 5.7% were seen once.

The rearrangement uses TRBV6-6 and TRBJ2-7; D unresolved. This clonotype was sampled from a female donor with early-stage non-small cell lung cancer. The material was lung tumor tissue, obtained at surgery. The CDR3 nucleotides read TGTGCCAGCAGTTATGGATTAGGCTCCTACGAGCAGTACTTC. Translation gives CASSYGLGSYEQYF.